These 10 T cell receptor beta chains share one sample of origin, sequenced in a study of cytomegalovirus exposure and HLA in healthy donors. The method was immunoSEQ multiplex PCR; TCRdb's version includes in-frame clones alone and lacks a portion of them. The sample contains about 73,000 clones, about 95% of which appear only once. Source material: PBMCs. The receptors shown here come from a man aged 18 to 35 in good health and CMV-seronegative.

The CDR3 coding sequence is TGTGCCATCAGTGAGAGGGGGGAAAAACTGTTTTTT. This translates into CAISERGEKLFF. The rearrangement links TRBV10-3 to TRBJ1-4; possible D gene TRBD1, 6 bases. The CDR3 loop spans 12 amino acids. Trimming removed 2 bases from V and 8 bases from J, with 6 bases in between. Germline V gene data show CDR1 as ENHRY and CDR2 as SYGVKD.

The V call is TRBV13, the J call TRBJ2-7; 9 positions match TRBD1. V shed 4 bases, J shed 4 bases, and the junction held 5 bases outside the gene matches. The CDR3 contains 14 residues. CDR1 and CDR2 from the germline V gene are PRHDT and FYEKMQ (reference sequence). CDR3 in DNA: TGTGCCAGCAGCTCGGGACAGGGTTTATACGAGCAGTACTTC. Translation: CASSSGQGLYEQYF.

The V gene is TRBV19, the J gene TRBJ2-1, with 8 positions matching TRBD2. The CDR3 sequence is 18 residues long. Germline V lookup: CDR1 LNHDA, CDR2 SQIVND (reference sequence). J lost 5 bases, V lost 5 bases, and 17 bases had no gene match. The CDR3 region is CASSRPPLRAGAHNEQFF. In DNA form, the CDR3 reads TGTGCCAGTAGTCGCCCCCCCCTAAGAGCGGGGGCCCACAATGAGCAGTTCTTC.

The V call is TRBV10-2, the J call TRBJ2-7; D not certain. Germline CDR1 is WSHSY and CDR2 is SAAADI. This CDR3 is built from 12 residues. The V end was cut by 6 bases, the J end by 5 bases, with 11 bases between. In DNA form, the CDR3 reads TGCGCCAGCAGAGTTCCAGGCGACGAGCAGTACTTC. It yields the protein CASRVPGDEQYF.

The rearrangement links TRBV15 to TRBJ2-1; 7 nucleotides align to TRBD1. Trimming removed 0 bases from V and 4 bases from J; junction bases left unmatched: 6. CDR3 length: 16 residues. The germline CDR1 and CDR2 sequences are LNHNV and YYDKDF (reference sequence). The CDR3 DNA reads TGTGCCACCAGCAGAGATGAGGGGGCCCCATACAATGAGCAGTTCTTC. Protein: CATSRDEGAPYNEQFF.

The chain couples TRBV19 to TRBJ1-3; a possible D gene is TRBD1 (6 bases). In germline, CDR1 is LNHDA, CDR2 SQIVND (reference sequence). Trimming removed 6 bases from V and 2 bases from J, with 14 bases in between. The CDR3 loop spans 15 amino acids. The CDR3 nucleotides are TGTGCCAGTAGCCTCCAGGGGCAAACTGGAAACACCATATATTTT. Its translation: CASSLQGQTGNTIYF.

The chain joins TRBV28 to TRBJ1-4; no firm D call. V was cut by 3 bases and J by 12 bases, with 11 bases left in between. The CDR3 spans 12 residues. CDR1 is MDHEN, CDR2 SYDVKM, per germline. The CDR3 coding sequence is TGTGCCAGCAGTTTGGGTGGAGAGGAACTGTTTTTT. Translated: CASSLGGEELFF.

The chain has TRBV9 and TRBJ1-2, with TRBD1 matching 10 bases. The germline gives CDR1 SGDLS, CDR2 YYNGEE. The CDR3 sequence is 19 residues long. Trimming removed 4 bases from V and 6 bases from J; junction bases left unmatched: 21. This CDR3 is CASSPQGDIVGTGDHGYTF. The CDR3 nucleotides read TGTGCCAGCAGCCCCCAGGGGGACATTGTGGGGACAGGGGATCATGGCTACACCTTC.

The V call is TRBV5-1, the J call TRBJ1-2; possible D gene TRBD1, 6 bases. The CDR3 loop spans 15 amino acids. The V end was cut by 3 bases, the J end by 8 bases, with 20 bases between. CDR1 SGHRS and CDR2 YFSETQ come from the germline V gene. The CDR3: CASSSQGPSGSGYTF. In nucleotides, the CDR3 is TGCGCCAGCAGCTCTCAGGGGCCTAGCGGGTCCGGCTACACCTTC.

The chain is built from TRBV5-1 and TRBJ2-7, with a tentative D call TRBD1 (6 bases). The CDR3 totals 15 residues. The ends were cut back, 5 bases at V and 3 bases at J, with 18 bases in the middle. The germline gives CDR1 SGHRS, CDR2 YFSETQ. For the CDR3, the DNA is TGCGCCAGCAGGAGATTCGACAGGCTCCTCTACGAGCAGTACTTC. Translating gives CASRRFDRLLYEQYF.